A single sample gave rise to the 3 T cell receptor beta chains below, sequenced in a study of T cell repertoires in cytomegalovirus infection. In TCRdb, the reads were re-called with MiXCR into one record per CDR3 protein. The table shows around 550,000 distinct CDR3 sequences, with about 30% occurring only once. Sequencing was carried out using PBMCs. The source of these receptors is a human donor in good health (CMV status not recorded). Some clones in this sample may be carry-over from other donors' samples.

This clonotype was seen more than once but under ten times. The chain links TRBV12-3 or TRBV12-4 to TRBJ1-5; tentatively, D is TRBD1 (5 bases). The CDR3 extends over 14 amino acids. The V end was cut by 3 bases, the J end by 3 bases, with 9 bases between. The DNA for the CDR3 is TGTGCCAGCAGTTTTGGCAGGGTCAATCAGCCCCAGCATTTT. Translated, it gives CASSFGRVNQPQHF.

CDR3 DNA: TGCGCCAGCAGCTTGGTCCCGGGAGCGATCACAGATACGCAGTATTTT. Translating gives CASSLVPGAITDTQYF. The rearrangement joins TRBV5-1 to TRBJ2-3; a weak D match, TRBD2 (6 bases). CDR3 length: 16 residues. CDR1 is SGHRS, CDR2 YFSETQ, per germline. The V end was cut by 0 bases, the J end by 2 bases, with 13 bases between.

The chain carries TRBV11-2 and TRBJ2-5; TRBD2 matches at 15 bases. From germline, CDR1 is SGHAT and CDR2 FQNNGV. J gave up 1 base and V 5 bases, and 5 bases lay outside the gene matches. This CDR3 is 17 amino acids long. The CDR3 reads CASSPGTSGRLQETQYF. In nucleotides, the CDR3 is TGTGCCAGCAGCCCGGGGACTAGCGGGAGGCTCCAAGAGACCCAGTACTTC.